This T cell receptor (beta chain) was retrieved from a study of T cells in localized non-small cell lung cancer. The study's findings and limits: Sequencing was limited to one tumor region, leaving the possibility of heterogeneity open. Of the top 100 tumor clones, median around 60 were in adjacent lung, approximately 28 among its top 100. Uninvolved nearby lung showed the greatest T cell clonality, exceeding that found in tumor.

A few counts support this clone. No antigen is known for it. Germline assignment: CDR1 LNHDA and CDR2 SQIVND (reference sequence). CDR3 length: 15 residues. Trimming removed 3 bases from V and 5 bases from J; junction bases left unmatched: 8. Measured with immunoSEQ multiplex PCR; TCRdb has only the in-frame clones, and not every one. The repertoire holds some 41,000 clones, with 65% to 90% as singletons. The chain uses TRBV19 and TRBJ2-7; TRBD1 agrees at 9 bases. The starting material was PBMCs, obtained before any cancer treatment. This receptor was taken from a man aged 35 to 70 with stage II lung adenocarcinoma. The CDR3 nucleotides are TGTGCCAGTAGTATGGATGGACAGGGGCCTGACGAGCAGTACTTC. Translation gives CASSMDGQGPDEQYF.